This T cell receptor (beta chain) is drawn from a study of blood T cell repertoires in COVID-19. About the study: Both acute and convalescent COVID-19 samples were obtained from the United States, Italy and Spain. PBMCs, B-cell-depleted T cells, or T cells were the source of the cDNA or gDNA that made up the material.

Authors' processing steps: Amplification with reference gene primers provided the estimates of nucleated cell counts. Produced via immunoSEQ multiplex PCR; TCRdb's table is partial and in-frame only. The V and J calls and clone size are taken from that table; D and trimming were inferred from the DNA. The profile shows 150,000 or so clones, roughly four fifths of them singletons. The CDR3 length is 13 residues. Germline-derived CDR1 and CDR2 are MNHEY and SVGAGI. J gave up 4 bases and V 7 bases, and 3 bases lay outside the gene matches. Input material: peripheral blood. This TCR derives from a human donor with acute or convalescent COVID-19. The donor label of this sample is uncertain. The gene calls are TRBV6-5 and TRBJ2-5; 10 nucleotides line up with TRBD1. CDR3 DNA: TGTGCCAGCAACCGGGACAGGGGAGAGACCCAGTACTTC. This gives the protein CASNRDRGETQYF.